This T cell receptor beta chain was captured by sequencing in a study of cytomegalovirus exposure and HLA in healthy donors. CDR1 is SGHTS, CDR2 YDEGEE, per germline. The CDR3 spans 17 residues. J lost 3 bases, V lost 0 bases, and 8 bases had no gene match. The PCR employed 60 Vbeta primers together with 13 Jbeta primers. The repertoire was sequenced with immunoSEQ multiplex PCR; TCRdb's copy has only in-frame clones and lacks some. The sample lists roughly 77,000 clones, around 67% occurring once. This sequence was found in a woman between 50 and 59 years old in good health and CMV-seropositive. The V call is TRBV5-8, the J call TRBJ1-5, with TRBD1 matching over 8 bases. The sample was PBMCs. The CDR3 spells CASSLGRGLQFNQPQHF. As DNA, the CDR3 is TGTGCCAGCAGCTTGGGCAGGGGGCTGCAATTCAATCAGCCCCAGCATTTT. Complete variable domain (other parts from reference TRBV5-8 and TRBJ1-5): EAGVTQSPTHLIKTRGQQATLRCSPISGHTSVYWYQQALGLGLQFLLWYDEGEERNRGNFPPRFSGRQFPNYSSELNVNALELEDSALYLCASSLGRGLQFNQPQHFGDGTRLSIL.